The 30 T cell receptor beta chains below come from one sample, sequenced in a study of Ad26.COV2.S vaccination and SARS-CoV-2 variants. TCRdb's copy holds only in-frame clones and misses some; the assay was immunoSEQ multiplex PCR. Of more than 400,000 clones in the sample, approximately 90% were seen once. Described treatment: roughly 19 received Ad26.COV2.S at low or high dose, single or two shots; 5 received placebo; per-sample allocation not given. Specimens were obtained on day 63 following the first vaccine or placebo injection. This material consisted of peripheral blood, taken in a trial of Ad26.COV2.S vaccine versus placebo. The receptor source for this set is a person between 18 and 65 years old who received the Ad26.COV2.S COVID-19 vaccine or a placebo.

This chain uses TRBV19 with TRBJ1-1, with TRBD1 matching over 9 bases. CDR3 length: 15 residues. The ends lost 10 bases at V and 5 bases at J; junction bases unmatched: 14. Germline values: CDR1 LNHDA, CDR2 SQIVND (reference sequence). CDR3 sequence (DNA): TGTGCCACTACGGGTGACAGGGGGAGGGGTACTGAAGCTTTCTTT. Translation gives CATTGDRGRGTEAFF.

Only one count was recorded for this clone. The rearrangement joins TRBV6-5 to TRBJ2-1, with 8 bases aligning to TRBD2. This CDR3 is built from 16 residues. With V trimmed by 4 bases and J by 7 bases, 12 bases remained unmatched. CDR1 and CDR2 from the germline V gene are MNHEY and SVGAGI. The CDR3 region has the DNA TGTGCCAGCAGTTTGCAAGCCGGGACTAGAGATAATGAGCAGTTCTTC. It encodes CASSLQAGTRDNEQFF.

The CDR3 region is CASSQSSRVSTDTQYF. The CDR3 DNA reads as TGCGCCAGCAGCCAATCCAGCAGGGTTAGCACAGATACGCAGTATTTT. V gene TRBV4-3 combines with J gene TRBJ2-3; D possibly corresponds to TRBD1 (5 bases). The length of the CDR3 is 16 residues. V gave up 2 bases and J gave up 0 bases, with 12 bases separating them. The V gene's germline CDR1 is LGHNA and CDR2 YSLEER.

The rearrangement uses TRBV5-6 and TRBJ2-5; TRBD2 aligns across 9 bases. The V gene's germline CDR1 is SGHDT and CDR2 YYEEEE. V trimming: 0 bases; J trimming: 3 bases; junction bases outside the gene matches: 6. The CDR3 spans 16 residues. The DNA for the CDR3 is TGTGCCAGCAGCTTGGTCGGGGCTAGCGGGGAAGAGACCCAGTACTTC. This codes for CASSLVGASGEETQYF.

The chain has TRBV6-2 or TRBV6-3 and TRBJ2-1, with D uncertain. Germline V CDR1 and CDR2: MNHEY, SVGEGT. CDR3 length: 16 amino acids. The V end lost 4 bases, the J end lost 4 bases, and 17 bases lay between the germline ends. Written as DNA, the CDR3 is TGTGCCAGCAGTTTAAATCGGGTGGGCCTTTACAATGAGCAGTTCTTC. Translated, it gives CASSLNRVGLYNEQFF.

The gene calls are TRBV21-1 and TRBJ1-2; TRBD1 reflects the table's D call only, with no check against the DNA. TRBV21-1 is assigned pseudogene status. CDR3 length: 15 residues. The CDR3 region is CASSPHRVANYGYTF. The DNA of the CDR3 is TGTGCCAGCAGCCCTCACAGGGTTGCTAACTATGGCTACACCTTC.

This chain joins TRBV3-1 (or the pseudogene TRBV3-2) and TRBJ1-2; a weak D match, TRBD1 (6 bases). The CDR3 has 14 residues. Trimming removed 1 base at V and 8 bases at J, with 14 bases between. The germline gives CDR1 LGHDT, CDR2 YNNKEL (reference sequence). CDR3 DNA: TGTGCCAGCAGCCAAGGGTCGGGGGCGCGGGGCTACACCTTC. Its protein product is CASSQGSGARGYTF.

The chain employs TRBV4-1 and TRBJ2-3, with D unresolved. The germline V gene encodes CDR1 MGHRA and CDR2 YSYEKL. This CDR3 is 16 amino acids long. V lost 1 base, J lost 3 bases, and 14 bases lay in between. The CDR3 loop reads CASSQVSVPITDTQYF. The CDR3 nucleotides are TGCGCCAGCAGCCAAGTAAGCGTTCCCATTACAGATACGCAGTATTTT.

This clone has only a few counts. The chain recombines TRBV5-4 with TRBJ1-2; D call uncertain. The CDR3 totals 16 residues. The V and J ends lost 4 bases and 1 base respectively, with 17 bases between them. Germline V gene data show CDR1 as SGHNT and CDR2 as YYREEE (reference sequence). CDR3: CASSLGRTTYNYGYTF. CDR3 bases: TGTGCCAGCAGCCTCGGACGGACGACCTATAACTATGGCTACACCTTC.

J is TRBJ2-7 and V is TRBV12-3 or TRBV12-4; D gene ambiguous. This CDR3 has 11 residues. V lost 5 bases and J lost 9, with 11 bases in between. CDR3 region: CASSPGWRQYF. The CDR3 nucleotides read TGTGCCAGCAGTCCCGGTTGGAGGCAGTACTTC.

The genes are TRBV2 and TRBJ1-3, with D unclear. Germline assignment: CDR1 SNHLY and CDR2 FYNNEI. This CDR3 contains 12 residues. V was pared by 8 bases and J by 1 base, with 6 bases between. In DNA, the CDR3 is TGTGCCAGCTTGGGGTCTGGAAACACCATATATTTT. It codes for CASLGSGNTIYF. Filled out from reference TRBV2 and TRBJ1-3, the complete variable domain reads EPEVTQTPSHQVTQMGQEVILRCVPISNHLYFYWYRQILGQKVEFLVSFYNNEISEKSEIFDDQFSVERPDGSNFTLKIRSTKLEDSAMYFCASLGSGNTIYFGEGSWLTVV.

This chain uses TRBV29-1 with TRBJ2-6, with 9 bases matching TRBD1. J lost 0 bases, V lost 4 bases, and 7 bases had no gene match. Germline V gene sequence: CDR1 SQVTM, CDR2 ANQGSEA. CDR3 length: 17 amino acids. This CDR3 is CSVAGGTGYSGANVLTF. Written as DNA, the CDR3 is TGCAGCGTTGCTGGGGGGACAGGGTACTCTGGGGCCAACGTCCTGACTTTC.

V is TRBV27 and J is TRBJ2-3, with D hard to call. Trimming removed 6 bases at V and 2 bases at J, with 15 bases between. The CDR3 sequence is 15 residues long. Per the germline V gene, CDR1 is MNHEY and CDR2 is SMNVEV (reference sequence). CDR3 protein: CASSVSLLPTDTQYF. The CDR3 DNA reads as TGTGCCAGCAGCGTTAGTCTACTCCCCACAGATACGCAGTATTTT.

This chain uses TRBV5-6 with TRBJ1-2; D might be TRBD1 (6 bases). Germline V CDR1 and CDR2: SGHDT, YYEEEE. The CDR3 sequence is 12 residues long. V lost 4 bases and J 8 bases, leaving 12 bases between the germline ends. CDR3 residues: CASSNRVGGYTF. The CDR3, as DNA: TGTGCCAGCAGCAACAGGGTGGGCGGCTACACCTTC.

The rearrangement joins TRBV5-6 to TRBJ2-4, with unresolved D. The CDR3 has 13 amino acids. V lost 0 bases and J lost 2, with 3 bases in between. The germline CDR1 and CDR2 sequences are SGHDT and YYEEEE. Here the CDR3 reads CASSLGPKNIQYF. The CDR3 region has the DNA TGTGCCAGCAGCTTGGGTCCCAAAAACATTCAGTACTTC.

V usage is TRBV27 and J usage is TRBJ1-4; D possibly corresponds to TRBD1 (6 bases). Germline values: CDR1 MNHEY, CDR2 SMNVEV (reference sequence). This CDR3 comprises 16 residues. Trimming stripped 2 bases from V and 7 bases from J, with 17 bases between. The CDR3: CASSLIGGGGSEKLFF. CDR3 DNA sequence: TGTGCCAGCAGTTTAATAGGTGGGGGCGGATCTGAAAAACTGTTTTTT. Supplemented by reference TRBV27 and TRBJ1-4, the full variable domain reads EAQVTQNPRYLITVTGKKLTVTCSQNMNHEYMSWYRQDPGLGLRQIYYSMNVEVTDKGDVPEGYKVSRKEKRNFPLILESPSPNQTSLYFCASSLIGGGGSEKLFFGSGTQLSVL.

The J gene is TRBJ1-6, the V gene TRBV6-1; D might be TRBD1 (6 bases). V lost 3 bases, J lost 0 bases, and 9 bases lay in between. This CDR3 contains 16 residues. In germline, CDR1 is MNHNS, CDR2 SASEGT. CDR3 region: CASSDLGGSYNSPLHF. For the CDR3, the DNA is TGTGCCAGCAGTGATTTAGGGGGCTCCTATAATTCACCCCTCCACTTT.

The genes are TRBV27 and TRBJ2-7; 10 nucleotides align to TRBD1. The J segment lost 3 bases and the V segment lost 6 bases, leaving 5 bases of the junction unmatched. CDR1 and CDR2 from the germline V gene are MNHEY and SMNVEV (reference sequence). The CDR3 is 14 residues long. For the CDR3, the DNA is TGTGCCAGCAGCCGGACAGGGGGGGACTACGAGCAGTACTTC. Its protein is CASSRTGGDYEQYF.

The chain carries TRBV4-3 and TRBJ2-7; weak D call: TRBD2 (7 bases). Looked up from germline, CDR1 is LGHNA and CDR2 is YSLEER. The CDR3 consists of 14 residues. The V end lost 5 bases, the J end lost 0 bases, and 11 bases lay between the germline ends. DNA of the CDR3: TGCGCCAGCAGCAAGGGGGGGAGCTCCTACGAGCAGTACTTC. Amino acids: CASSKGGSSYEQYF.

The chain carries TRBV4-3 and TRBJ2-5; 8 nucleotides agree with TRBD1. Germline CDR1 and CDR2: LGHNA and YSLEER. Trimming removed 0 bases from V and 4 bases from J; junction bases left unmatched: 4. The CDR3 has 15 residues. CDR3 coding DNA: TGCGCCAGCAGCCAAGAGGTAACAGGGGGAGAGACCCAGTACTTC. Its protein product is CASSQEVTGGETQYF.

J is TRBJ2-7 and V is TRBV7-2, with D hard to call. Germline loops: CDR1 SGHTA, CDR2 FQGNSA. The CDR3 has 14 residues. Trimming removed 0 bases at V and 3 bases at J, with 9 bases between. CDR3 in DNA: TGTGCCAGCAGCTTAGCGTCAGAGATCTACGAGCAGTACTTC. Protein: CASSLASEIYEQYF.

The rearrangement joins TRBV19 to TRBJ1-2; no clear D gene. The CDR3 totals 13 residues. Germline V gene sequence: CDR1 LNHDA, CDR2 SQIVND (reference sequence). Trimming removed 1 base from V and 8 bases from J, with 11 bases in between. The CDR3 sequence: CASSIALGVGYTF. The CDR3 DNA reads TGTGCCAGTAGTATAGCCCTCGGAGTGGGCTACACCTTC.

The chain employs TRBV10-1 and TRBJ1-3; D call uncertain. V was shortened by 0 bases and J by 0 bases, with 6 bases between the two germline ends. The CDR3 is made up of 15 amino acids. From germline, CDR1 is WNHNN and CDR2 SYGVQD (reference sequence). This chain's CDR3 is CASSESGRSGNTIYF. The CDR3, as DNA: TGCGCCAGCAGTGAGTCTGGCCGCTCTGGAAACACCATATATTTT.

The V call is TRBV5-1, the J call TRBJ1-6, with 9 bases lining up with TRBD1. V lost 4 bases to trimming and J lost 6 bases; unmatched junction nucleotides: 5. The germline gives CDR1 SGHRS, CDR2 YFSETQ. CDR3 size: 15 residues. This chain's CDR3 is CASSTWTGANSPLHF. As DNA, the CDR3 is TGCGCCAGCAGCACCTGGACAGGGGCTAATTCACCCCTCCACTTT.

This chain uses TRBV18 with TRBJ2-1; D is unclear. The germline gives CDR1 KGHSH, CDR2 LQKENI. The CDR3 has 14 amino acids. The V and J ends lost 0 bases and 4 bases respectively, with 7 bases between them. The CDR3 region is CASSPPKVYNEQFF. The CDR3 DNA reads TGTGCCAGCTCACCACCGAAGGTATACAATGAGCAGTTCTTC. The full variable domain, its missing parts supplied by reference TRBV18 and TRBJ2-1, is NAGVMQNPRHLVRRRGQEARLRCSPMKGHSHVYWYRQLPEEGLKFMVYLQKENIIDESGMPKERFSAEFPKEGPSILRIQQVVRGDSAAYFCASSPPKVYNEQFFGPGTRLTVL.

The chain joins TRBV10-3 to TRBJ2-5; D is possibly TRBD1 or TRBD2 (5 bases each). Germline CDR1 is ENHRY and CDR2 is SYGVKD. The CDR3 runs 11 residues. Trimming left V 3 bases short and J 7 bases short, with 6 bases between. As DNA, the CDR3 is TGTGCCATCAGTGATGGGGGGACCCAGTACTTC. This translates into CAISDGGTQYF.

This clone is a singleton in its sample. The chain carries TRBV5-4 and TRBJ2-7; D perhaps matches TRBD1 (7 bases). The V and J ends lost 5 bases and 6 bases respectively, with 27 bases between them. This CDR3 has 17 amino acids. Looked up from germline, CDR1 is SGHNT and CDR2 is YYREEE (reference sequence). This CDR3 is CASRNGVGGRGYVEQYF. DNA for the CDR3: TGTGCCAGCAGAAACGGTGTCGGGGGCAGGGGGTATGTCGAGCAGTACTTC.

V is TRBV7-9 and J is TRBJ2-3; D gene ambiguous. Germline CDR1 and CDR2: SEHNR and FQNEAQ (reference sequence). The CDR3 has 12 residues. The V and J ends lost 5 bases and 2 bases respectively, with 5 bases between them. The CDR3 nucleotides read TGTGCCAGCAGCGCCACCACAGATACGCAGTATTTT. Translated, it gives CASSATTDTQYF.

This chain joins TRBV11-3 and TRBJ1-1, with D perhaps TRBD1 (5 bases). CDR3 length: 13 amino acids. The ends were cut back, 5 bases at V and 2 bases at J, with 9 bases in the middle. The germline gives CDR1 SGHNT, CDR2 YENEEA. In DNA form, the CDR3 reads TGTGCCAGCAGCCCGACAGAAAACACTGAAGCTTTCTTT. It specifies CASSPTENTEAFF.

The rearrangement joins TRBV19 to TRBJ2-5; D is undetermined. The germline V and J ends were trimmed by 3 bases and 2 bases, with 7 bases remaining between them. The CDR3 is 13 residues long. The V gene's germline CDR1 is LNHDA and CDR2 SQIVND (reference sequence). The CDR3 region is CASSMRQQETQYF. CDR3 sequence (DNA): TGTGCCAGTAGTATGAGGCAGCAAGAGACCCAGTACTTC.